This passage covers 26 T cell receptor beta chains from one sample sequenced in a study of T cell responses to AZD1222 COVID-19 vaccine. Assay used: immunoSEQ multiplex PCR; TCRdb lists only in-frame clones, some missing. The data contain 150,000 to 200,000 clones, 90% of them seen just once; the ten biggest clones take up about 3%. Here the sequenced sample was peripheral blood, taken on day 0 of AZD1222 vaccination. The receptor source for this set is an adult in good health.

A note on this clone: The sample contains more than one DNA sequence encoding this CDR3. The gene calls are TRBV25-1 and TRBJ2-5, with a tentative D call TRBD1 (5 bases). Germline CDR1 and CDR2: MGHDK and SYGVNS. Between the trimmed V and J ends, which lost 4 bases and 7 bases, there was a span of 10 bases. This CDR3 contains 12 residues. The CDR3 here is CASSGGQGTQYF. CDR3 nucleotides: TGTGCCAGCAGTGGAGGCCAGGGGACCCAGTACTTC.

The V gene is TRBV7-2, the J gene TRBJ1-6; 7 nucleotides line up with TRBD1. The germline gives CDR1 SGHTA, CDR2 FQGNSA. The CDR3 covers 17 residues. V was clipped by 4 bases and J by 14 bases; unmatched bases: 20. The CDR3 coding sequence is TGTGCCAGCAGCTACCCCCTCACCGGGACAGAGAGGGGGGCCCTCCACTTT. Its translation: CASSYPLTGTERGALHF.

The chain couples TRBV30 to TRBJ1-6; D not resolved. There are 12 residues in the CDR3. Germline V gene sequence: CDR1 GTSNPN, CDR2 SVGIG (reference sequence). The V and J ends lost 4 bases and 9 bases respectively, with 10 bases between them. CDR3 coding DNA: TGTGCCTGGAACTTGTTGGGTTCACCCCTCCACTTT. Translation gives CAWNLLGSPLHF.

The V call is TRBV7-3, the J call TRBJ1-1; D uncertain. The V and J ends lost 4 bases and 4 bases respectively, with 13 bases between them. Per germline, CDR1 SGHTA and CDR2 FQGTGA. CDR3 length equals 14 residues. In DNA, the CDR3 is TGTGCCAGCAGCTCGGGTCCCCTAGGCACTGAAGCTTTCTTT. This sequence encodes CASSSGPLGTEAFF.

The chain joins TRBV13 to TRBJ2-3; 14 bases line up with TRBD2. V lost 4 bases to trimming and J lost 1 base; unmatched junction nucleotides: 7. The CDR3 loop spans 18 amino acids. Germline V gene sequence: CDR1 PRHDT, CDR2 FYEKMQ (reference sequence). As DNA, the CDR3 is TGTGCCAGCAGCTCCCGACTAGCGGGGGGGCGGGGCACAGATACGCAGTATTTT. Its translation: CASSSRLAGGRGTDTQYF.

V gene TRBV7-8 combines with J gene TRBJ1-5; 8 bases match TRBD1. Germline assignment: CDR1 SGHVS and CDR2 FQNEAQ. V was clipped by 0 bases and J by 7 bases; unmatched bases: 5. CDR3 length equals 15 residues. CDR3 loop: CASSLAQGAGQPQHF. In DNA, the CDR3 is TGTGCCAGCAGCTTAGCGCAGGGGGCCGGGCAGCCCCAGCATTTT.

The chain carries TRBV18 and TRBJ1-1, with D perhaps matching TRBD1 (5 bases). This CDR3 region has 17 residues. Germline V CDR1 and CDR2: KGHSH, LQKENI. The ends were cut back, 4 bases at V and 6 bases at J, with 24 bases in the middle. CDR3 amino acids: CASSRGGGRSPSAEAFF. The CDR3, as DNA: TGTGCCAGCTCACGTGGGGGGGGTCGTTCCCCTAGCGCTGAAGCTTTCTTT.

The CDR3 loop is CASSLARGDSPLHF. The DNA for the CDR3 is TGTGCCAGCAGTTTAGCCAGGGGTGATTCACCCCTCCACTTT. This sequence joins TRBV27 and TRBJ1-6, with a tentative D call TRBD1 (6 bases). V lost 2 bases, J lost 8 bases, and 10 bases lay in between. CDR3 length: 14 amino acids. Germline V lookup: CDR1 MNHEY, CDR2 SMNVEV (reference sequence).

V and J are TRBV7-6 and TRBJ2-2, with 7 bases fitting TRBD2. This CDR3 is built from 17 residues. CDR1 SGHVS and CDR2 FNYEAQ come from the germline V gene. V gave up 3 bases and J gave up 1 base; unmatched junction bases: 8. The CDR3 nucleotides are TGTGCCAGCAGCTTCCCCCCTAGCGGTGTGAACACCGGGGAGCTGTTTTTT. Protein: CASSFPPSGVNTGELFF.

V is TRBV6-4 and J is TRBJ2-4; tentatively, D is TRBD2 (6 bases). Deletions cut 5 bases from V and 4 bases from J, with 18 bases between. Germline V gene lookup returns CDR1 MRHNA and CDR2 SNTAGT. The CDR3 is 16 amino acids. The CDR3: CASSSLRTGGKNIQYF. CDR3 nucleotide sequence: TGTGCCAGCAGTTCTCTTAGGACTGGAGGGAAAAACATTCAGTACTTC.

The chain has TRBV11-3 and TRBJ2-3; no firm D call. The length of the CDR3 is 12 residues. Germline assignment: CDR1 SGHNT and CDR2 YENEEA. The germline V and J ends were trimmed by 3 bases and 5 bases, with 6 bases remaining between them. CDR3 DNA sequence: TGTGCCAGCAGCTTTGGTCAAGATACGCAGTATTTT. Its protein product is CASSFGQDTQYF. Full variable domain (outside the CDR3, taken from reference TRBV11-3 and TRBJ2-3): EAGVVQSPRYKIIEKKQPVAFWCNPISGHNTLYWYLQNLGQGPELLIRYENEEAVDDSQLPKDRFSAERLKGVDSTLKIQPAELGDSAVYLCASSFGQDTQYFGPGTRLTVL.

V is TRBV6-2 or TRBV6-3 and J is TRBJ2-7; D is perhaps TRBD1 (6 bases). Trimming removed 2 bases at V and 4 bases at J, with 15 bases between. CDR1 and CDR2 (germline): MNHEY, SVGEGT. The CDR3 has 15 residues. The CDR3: CASSYNPDSRYEQYF. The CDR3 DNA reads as TGTGCCAGCAGTTACAACCCGGACAGTCGGTACGAGCAGTACTTC.

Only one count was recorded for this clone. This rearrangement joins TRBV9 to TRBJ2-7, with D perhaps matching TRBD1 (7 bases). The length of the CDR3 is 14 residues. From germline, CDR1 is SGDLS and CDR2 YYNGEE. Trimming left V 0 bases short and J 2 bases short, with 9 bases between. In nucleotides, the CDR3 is TGTGCCAGCAGCGTAGCAGGGGGGACCTACGAGCAGTACTTC. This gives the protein CASSVAGGTYEQYF.

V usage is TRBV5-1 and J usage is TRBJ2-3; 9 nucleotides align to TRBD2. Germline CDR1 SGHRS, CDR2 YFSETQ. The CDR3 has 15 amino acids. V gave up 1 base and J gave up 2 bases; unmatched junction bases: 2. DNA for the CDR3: TGCGCCAGCAGCTTGCCTAGCGGGACCACAGATACGCAGTATTTT. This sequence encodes CASSLPSGTTDTQYF.

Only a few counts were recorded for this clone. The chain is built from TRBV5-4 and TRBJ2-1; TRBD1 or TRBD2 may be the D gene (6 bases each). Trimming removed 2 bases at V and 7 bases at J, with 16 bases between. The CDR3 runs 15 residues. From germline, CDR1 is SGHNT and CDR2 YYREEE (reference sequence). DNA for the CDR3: TGTGCCAGCAGCTTAACCTGGGGGGCCGGTAATGAGCAGTTCTTC. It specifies CASSLTWGAGNEQFF. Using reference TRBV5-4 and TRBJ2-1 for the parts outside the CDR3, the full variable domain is ETGVTQSPTHLIKTRGQQVTLRCSSQSGHNTVSWYQQALGQGPQFIFQYYREEENGRGNFPPRFSGLQFPNYSSELNVNALELDDSALYLCASSLTWGAGNEQFFGPGTRLTVL.

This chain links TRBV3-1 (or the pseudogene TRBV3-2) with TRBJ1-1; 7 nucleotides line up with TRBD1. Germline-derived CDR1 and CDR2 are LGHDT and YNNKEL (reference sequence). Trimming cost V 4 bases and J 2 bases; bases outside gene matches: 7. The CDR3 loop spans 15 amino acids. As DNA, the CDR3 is TGTGCCAGCAGCCTCCGACAGGGAGTAAACACTGAAGCTTTCTTT. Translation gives CASSLRQGVNTEAFF.

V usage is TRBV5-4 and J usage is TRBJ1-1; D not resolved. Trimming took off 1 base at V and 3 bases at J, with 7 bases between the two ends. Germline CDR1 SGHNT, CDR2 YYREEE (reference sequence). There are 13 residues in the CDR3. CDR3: CASSLSSDTEAFF. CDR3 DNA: TGTGCCAGCAGCTTGAGTTCGGACACTGAAGCTTTCTTT.

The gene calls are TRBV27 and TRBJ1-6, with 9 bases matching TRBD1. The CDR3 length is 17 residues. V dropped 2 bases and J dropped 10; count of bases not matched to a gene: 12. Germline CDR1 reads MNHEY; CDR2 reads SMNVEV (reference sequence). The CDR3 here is CASSLSGPGQGDSPLHF. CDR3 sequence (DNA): TGTGCCAGCAGTTTAAGCGGCCCGGGACAGGGAGACTCACCCCTCCACTTT.

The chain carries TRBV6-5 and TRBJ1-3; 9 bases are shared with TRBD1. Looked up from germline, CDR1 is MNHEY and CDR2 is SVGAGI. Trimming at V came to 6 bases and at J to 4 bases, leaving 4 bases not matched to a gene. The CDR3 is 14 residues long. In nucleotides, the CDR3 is TGTGCCAGCAGAACAGGGGGCGGCGGAAACACCATATATTTT. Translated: CASRTGGGGNTIYF.

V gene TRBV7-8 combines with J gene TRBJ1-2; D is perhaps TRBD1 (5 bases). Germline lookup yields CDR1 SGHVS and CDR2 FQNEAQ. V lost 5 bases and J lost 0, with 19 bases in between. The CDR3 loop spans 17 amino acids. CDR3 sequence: CASSRPSGDGSNYGYTF. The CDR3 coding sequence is TGTGCCAGCAGCCGGCCCTCCGGGGACGGCTCTAACTATGGCTACACCTTC.

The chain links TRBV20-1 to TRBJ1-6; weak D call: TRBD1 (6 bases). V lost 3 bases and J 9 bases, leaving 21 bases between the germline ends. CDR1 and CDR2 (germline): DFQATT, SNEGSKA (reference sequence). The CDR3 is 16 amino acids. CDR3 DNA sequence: TGCAGTGCTAGTCCCAGGGCAGGGGAAACAGGTTCACCCCTCCACTTT. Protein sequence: CSASPRAGETGSPLHF.

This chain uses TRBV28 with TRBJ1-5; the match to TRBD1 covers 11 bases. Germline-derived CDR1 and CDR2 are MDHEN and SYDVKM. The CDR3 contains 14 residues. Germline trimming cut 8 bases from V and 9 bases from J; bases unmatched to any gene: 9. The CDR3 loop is CASGDRGFGRPQHF. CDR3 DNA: TGTGCCAGCGGGGACAGGGGGTTTGGTAGGCCCCAGCATTTT.

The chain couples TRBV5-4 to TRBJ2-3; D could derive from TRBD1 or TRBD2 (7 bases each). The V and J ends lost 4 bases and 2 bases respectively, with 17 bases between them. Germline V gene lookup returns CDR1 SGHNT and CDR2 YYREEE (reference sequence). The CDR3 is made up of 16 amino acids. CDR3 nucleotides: TGTGCCAGCAGCCCGTCAGGGGGGGGCCTCACAGATACGCAGTATTTT. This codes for CASSPSGGGLTDTQYF.

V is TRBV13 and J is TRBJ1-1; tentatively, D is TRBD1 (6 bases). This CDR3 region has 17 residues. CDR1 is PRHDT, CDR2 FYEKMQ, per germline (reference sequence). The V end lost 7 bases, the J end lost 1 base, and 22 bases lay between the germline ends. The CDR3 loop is CASTESGRGGSNTEAFF. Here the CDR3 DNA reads TGTGCCAGCACCGAGTCGGGCAGGGGAGGTTCGAACACTGAAGCTTTCTTT.

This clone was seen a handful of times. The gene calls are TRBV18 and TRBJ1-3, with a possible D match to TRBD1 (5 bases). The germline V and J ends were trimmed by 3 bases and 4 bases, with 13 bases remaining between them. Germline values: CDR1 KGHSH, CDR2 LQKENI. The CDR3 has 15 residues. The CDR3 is CASSPAIAGGNTIYF. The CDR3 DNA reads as TGTGCCAGCTCACCGGCCATTGCAGGGGGAAACACCATATATTTT.

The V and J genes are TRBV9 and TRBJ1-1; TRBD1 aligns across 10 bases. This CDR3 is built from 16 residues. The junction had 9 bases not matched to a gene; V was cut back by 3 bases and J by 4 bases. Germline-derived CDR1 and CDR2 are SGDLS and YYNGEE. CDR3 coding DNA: TGTGCCAGCAGCGACCCCGGGACAGGGGTGAGCACTGAAGCTTTCTTT. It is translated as CASSDPGTGVSTEAFF.